The clone carrying this T cell receptor beta chain was seen many times. Its antigen is unidentified. V shed 1 base, J shed 2 bases, and the junction held 6 bases outside the gene matches. Per the germline V gene, CDR1 is DFQATT and CDR2 is SNEGSKA (reference sequence). The CDR3 runs 15 residues. Unique molecular identifiers were incorporated into the prepared TCRbeta library. Each CDR3 protein is one row after TCRdb ran MiXCR on the PCR reads. The table shows 150,000 to 250,000 distinct CDR3 sequences, with roughly 6.5% occurring only once. This record belongs to a study of T-cell reconstitution after alpha-beta-depleted transplantation in children. Points from the study as a whole: T-cell numbers and diversity, one year after transplant, stemmed largely from T cells that were newly produced.

This receptor was obtained from a girl under three years old with combined immunodeficiency, due to receive a stem cell transplant. The chain has TRBV20-1 and TRBJ2-3, with 7 bases identical to TRBD2. This sample comprised PBMCs, obtained before TCRalphabeta/CD19-depleted stem cell transplant. CDR3 loop: CSARVAGEFTDTQYF. In nucleotides, the CDR3 is TGCAGTGCTAGAGTCGCGGGAGAATTCACAGATACGCAGTATTTT.